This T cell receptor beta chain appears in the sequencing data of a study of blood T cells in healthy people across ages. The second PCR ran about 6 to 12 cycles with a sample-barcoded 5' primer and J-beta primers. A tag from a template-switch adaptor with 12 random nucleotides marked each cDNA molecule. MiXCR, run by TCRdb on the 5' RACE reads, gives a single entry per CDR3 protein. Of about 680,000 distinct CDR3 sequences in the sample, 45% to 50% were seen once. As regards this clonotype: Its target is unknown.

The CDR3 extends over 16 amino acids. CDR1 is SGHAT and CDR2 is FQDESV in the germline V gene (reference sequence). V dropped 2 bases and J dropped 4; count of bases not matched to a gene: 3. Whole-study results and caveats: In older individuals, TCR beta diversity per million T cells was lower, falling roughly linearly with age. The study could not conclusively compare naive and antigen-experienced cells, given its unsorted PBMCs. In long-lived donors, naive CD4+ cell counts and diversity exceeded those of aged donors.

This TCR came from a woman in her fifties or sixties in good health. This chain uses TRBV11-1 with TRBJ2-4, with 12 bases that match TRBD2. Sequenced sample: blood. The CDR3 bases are TGTGCCAGCAGCTTACAGGGACTAGCGGGTAAAAACATTCAGTACTTC. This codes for CASSLQGLAGKNIQYF. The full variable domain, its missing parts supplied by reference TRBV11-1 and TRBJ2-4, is EAEVAQSPRYKITEKSQAVAFWCDPISGHATLYWYRQILGQGPELLVQFQDESVVDDSQLPKDRFSAERLKGVDSTLKIQPAELGDSAMYLCASSLQGLAGKNIQYFGAGTRLSVL.